A selection of T cell receptor beta chains follows, all from one sample in a study of memory B cells and T cells in multiple sclerosis. TCRdb's copy holds only in-frame clones and misses some; the assay was immunoSEQ multiplex PCR. The sample has under 50,000 clones; around 79% are singletons. For these receptors, no antigen is known. The sample was PBMCs from blood kept in culture. Receptor source: a human donor with multiple sclerosis. The CDR3 runs from the conserved cysteine through the conserved F or W. The D gene is left open where the match is weak. Size tells how often a clone was seen (once, few, many) or the class of an expanded clone, and some rows leave it out.

abundance	v_gene	j_gene	d_gene	CDR3nt	CDR3aa
few	TRBV19	TRBJ1-5	TRBD1	TGTGCCAGCGACCCCGGGACAGGGCCTCAGCCCCAGCATTTT	CASDPGTGPQPQHF
once	TRBV20-1	TRBJ1-2	.	TGCAGTGCCGGGGGGGACTATGGCTACACCTTC	CSAGGDYGYTF
.	TRBV4-3	TRBJ1-1	.	TGCGCCAGCAGCCCCCGGGGCTTGAACACTGAAGCTTTCTTT	CASSPRGLNTEAFF
.	TRBV9	TRBJ2-5	TRBD1	TGTGCCAGCAGCCCGCTACCCCAGGGGGCGCGGCAAGAGACCCAGTACTTC	CASSPLPQGARQETQYF
.	TRBV30	TRBJ1-2	.	TGTGCCTGGGGAGCGAACAGCTATGGCTACACCTTC	CAWGANSYGYTF
.	TRBV30	TRBJ2-3	TRBD2	TGTGCCTGGAGTCTAGCGGATTTCACAGATACGCAGTATTTT	CAWSLADFTDTQYF
few	TRBV27	TRBJ1-5	.	TGTGCCAGCAGTTTCATGGGCTTCAATCAGCCCCAGCATTTT	CASSFMGFNQPQHF
.	TRBV6-5	TRBJ2-7	.	TGTGCCAGCAGTTACAACGGCTACGAGCAGTACTTC	CASSYNGYEQYF
once	TRBV5-1	TRBJ2-2	.	TGCGCCAGCACCCTAGTTGGCGTCCCCGGGGAGCTGTTTTTT	CASTLVGVPGELFF
.	TRBV5-1	TRBJ1-4	.	TGCGCCAGCAGCACCGACAGTCTTAATGAAAAACTGTTTTTT	CASSTDSLNEKLFF
.	TRBV2	TRBJ1-6	.	TGTGCCAGCAGTGTTGCGGGGGATAATTCACCCCTCCACTTT	CASSVAGDNSPLHF
.	TRBV5-8	TRBJ2-6	.	TGTGCCAGCAGCTATTGGACTTCTGGGGCCAACGTCCTGACTTTC	CASSYWTSGANVLTF
.	TRBV30	TRBJ2-1	TRBD1	TGTGCCTGGAATCCCGGGGACAGGATTGCCAATGAGCAGTTCTTC	CAWNPGDRIANEQFF
.	TRBV27	TRBJ2-7	TRBD1	TGTGCCAGCAGTTTATTAGGGACAGGGGGTTCCTACGAGCAGTACTTC	CASSLLGTGGSYEQYF
.	TRBV13	TRBJ1-3	TRBD1	TGTGCCAGCAGCTTAAACAGGGGGCTGAACACCATATATTTT	CASSLNRGLNTIYF
.	TRBV29-1	TRBJ1-4	.	TGCAGCGCCGCCCCGGCCCAGGGTGAAAAACTGTTTTTT	CSAAPAQGEKLFF
.	TRBV5-6	TRBJ2-1	.	TGTGCCAGCACCCTTCAGGGGTTCTACAATGAGCAGTTCTTC	CASTLQGFYNEQFF
.	TRBV5-1	TRBJ1-4	.	TGCGCCAGCAGCGTAACAGCGTTCGAATCCGGAGAAAAACTGTTTTTT	CASSVTAFESGEKLFF
.	TRBV7-3	TRBJ2-7	.	TGTGCCAGCAGCTTATCGACAACCGCCGAGCAGTACTTC	CASSLSTTAEQYF
.	TRBV27	TRBJ1-1	.	TGTGCCAGCAGTCCAATAGGGGGTTACACTGAAGCTTTCTTT	CASSPIGGYTEAFF
once	TRBV18	TRBJ2-5	.	TGTGCCAGCTCAAAGGACAGGGAGGGACAAGAGACCCAGTACTTC	CASSKDREGQETQYF
.	TRBV7-9	TRBJ2-5	.	TGTGCCAGCAGCTCATATTCCGGGGGAAGGGGGGAGACCCAGTACTTC	CASSSYSGGRGETQYF
.	TRBV7-9	TRBJ1-1	.	TGTGCCAGCAGCTTAGAAGGGGGGAACACTGAAGCTTTCTTT	CASSLEGGNTEAFF
.	TRBV7-9	TRBJ2-2	.	TGTGCCAGCAGCTTAGCCCTTCGCCACTACACCGGGGAGCTGTTTTTT	CASSLALRHYTGELFF
.	TRBV6-5	TRBJ2-7	TRBD2	TGTGCCAGCAGCCCTAGCGGGGGGCGATACGAGCAGTACTTC	CASSPSGGRYEQYF
once	TRBV30	TRBJ1-6	TRBD1	TGTGCCTGGAGTGGGCGGGACAGTCTTATGGCCCTCCACTTT	CAWSGRDSLMALHF
.	TRBV2	TRBJ1-2	.	TGTGCCAGCAGTGAAAGGCACTTTAAGGATGGCTACACCTTC	CASSERHFKDGYTF
.	TRBV19	TRBJ2-1	.	TGTGCCAGTAGTATTACCGGGTCCAGAAACAATGAGCAGTTCTTC	CASSITGSRNNEQFF
.	TRBV19	TRBJ1-1	.	TGTGCCAGTAGTATTGCAGGGCTGAACACTGAAGCTTTCTTT	CASSIAGLNTEAFF
.	TRBV2	TRBJ2-6	TRBD1	TGTGCCAGCCGGGACAGATTATCTGGGGCCAACGTCCTGACTTTC	CASRDRLSGANVLTF
.	TRBV6-1	TRBJ1-4	TRBD1	TGTGCCAGCAGTGCTTTACAGGGGACGGGTGCAACTAATGAAAAACTGTTTTTT	CASSALQGTGATNEKLFF
.	TRBV5-1	TRBJ1-6	.	TGCGCCAGCAGGGTGGAGGCCGGCAATTCACCCCTCCACTTT	CASRVEAGNSPLHF
.	TRBV6-1	TRBJ2-5	.	TGTGCCAGCAGTGTAAGAGGCCAGGGAGGATTTGAGACCCAGTACTTC	CASSVRGQGGFETQYF
few	TRBV28	TRBJ1-4	TRBD1	TGTGCCAGCAGTTTTTCAGGGGGCCCATCTAATGAAAAACTGTTTTTT	CASSFSGGPSNEKLFF
.	TRBV7-9	TRBJ1-1	.	TGTGCCAGCAGCTTACCACAGGGCACTGAAGCTTTCTTT	CASSLPQGTEAFF
.	TRBV10-3	TRBJ2-7	.	TGTGCCACCTCGGTAAGTCGGGACGAGCAGTACTTC	CATSVSRDEQYF
.	TRBV28	TRBJ1-1	TRBD1	TGTGCCAGCAGTATGGGGACAGGGGGCGACACTGAAGCTTTCTTT	CASSMGTGGDTEAFF
.	TRBV9	TRBJ2-3	TRBD2	TGTGCCAGCAGCATCCTTAGCGGGGGATCTAGCACAGATACGCAGTATTTT	CASSILSGGSSTDTQYF
.	TRBV18	TRBJ1-5	.	TGTGCCAGCTCACCTCTGGATAGCAATCAGCCCCAGCATTTT	CASSPLDSNQPQHF
.	TRBV29-1	TRBJ2-5	.	TGCAGCGTGACTGGAGGGGAAGAGACCCAGTACTTC	CSVTGGEETQYF
.	TRBV7-3	TRBJ2-2	.	TGTGCCAGCAGCCCCGACTACGGGGCGGCGAACACCGGGGAGCTGTTTTTT	CASSPDYGAANTGELFF
.	TRBV18	TRBJ1-4	TRBD1	TGTGCCAGCTCATCACTACAGGGGGCAGGGGAAAAACTGTTTTTT	CASSSLQGAGEKLFF
.	TRBV19	TRBJ1-5	TRBD1	TGTGCCAGTAGTATAGTGGGGACAGGGTGGCTCAATCAGCCCCAGCATTTT	CASSIVGTGWLNQPQHF
.	TRBV9	TRBJ2-3	.	TGTGCCAGCAGCCAAGGGCAGCCGTCAGATACGCAGTATTTT	CASSQGQPSDTQYF
.	TRBV9	TRBJ2-2	TRBD2	TGTGCCAGCAGCCTCGGGACTAGCAGTTCTGGCGGGGAGCTGTTTTTT	CASSLGTSSSGGELFF
medium-sized	TRBV5-8	TRBJ2-7	.	TGTGCCAGCAGCTTGAACTACGAGCAGTACTTC	CASSLNYEQYF
.	TRBV27	TRBJ1-1	TRBD1	TGTGCCAGCAGTAATCGGGGGACAGGCCCTAACACTGAAGCTTTCTTT	CASSNRGTGPNTEAFF
.	TRBV6-5	TRBJ2-7	.	TGTGCCAGCAGTTACGGCCAGGGTGGTTCCTACGAGCAGTACTTC	CASSYGQGGSYEQYF
.	TRBV7-3	TRBJ1-1	.	TGTGCCAGCAGCTCAAGGCTGAACACTGAAGCTTTCTTT	CASSSRLNTEAFF
.	TRBV5-6	TRBJ2-3	.	TGTGCCAGCAGCTTGGACCCGGGGTCAGATACGCAGTATTTT	CASSLDPGSDTQYF
.	TRBV11-3	TRBJ2-7	.	TGTGCCAGCAGCTTTTCCCCGGGGTCGGCAGGGACCTACGAGCAGTACTTC	CASSFSPGSAGTYEQYF
.	TRBV5-1	TRBJ1-4	.	TGCGCCAGCAGCTTGGGACAGTACCCAGCAACTAATGAAAAACTGTTTTTT	CASSLGQYPATNEKLFF
.	TRBV6-5	TRBJ1-2	.	TGTGCCAGCAGCTCTGACTGGGCTAACTATGGCTACACCTTC	CASSSDWANYGYTF
.	TRBV9	TRBJ2-5	.	TGTGCCAGCAGCGTAGACAGCGTCTATGAGGCGACCCAGTACTTC	CASSVDSVYEATQYF
.	TRBV29-1	TRBJ2-7	.	TGCAGCGTTGATGGCGGCCCCCGCGAGCAGTACTTC	CSVDGGPREQYF
few	TRBV28	TRBJ1-2	.	TGTGCCAGCAGCCGAACATACGACTATGGCTACACCTTC	CASSRTYDYGYTF